This TCR beta chain originates from a study of blood T cell repertoires in COVID-19. Background on the study: The analysed material was cDNA or gDNA that came from T cells, B-cell-depleted T cells, or PBMCs.

V lost 0 bases and J lost 3; bases outside the gene matches: 7. CDR1 is SGDLS, CDR2 YYNGEE, per germline. The length of the CDR3 is 18 residues. In the authors' methods: Estimation of nucleated cell counts was performed using reference gene primer amplification. Assay: immunoSEQ multiplex PCR; the TCRdb copy retains only in-frame clones and omits some. The DNA gave D and trimming, while V, J and clone size come from that table. The sample lists 260,000 or so clones, roughly 80% occurring once. The clonotype comes from a woman in her seventies with acute or convalescent COVID-19. The sequenced sample consisted of peripheral blood. The chain links TRBV9 to TRBJ2-3, with 13 bases that match TRBD2. DNA of the CDR3: TGTGCCAGCAGCGTAGCTTCTGGGACTAGCGGGGTGACAGATACGCAGTATTTT. Its protein product is CASSVASGTSGVTDTQYF.